One sample yielded the 22 T cell receptor beta chains listed below, sequenced in a study of cytomegalovirus exposure and HLA in healthy donors (dated by TCRdb to 2016 to 2017). Libraries were prepared through the immunoSEQ multiplex PCR assay. For the multiplex PCR, a mixture combining 60 forward primers for TCR Vbeta segments and 13 reverse primers for TCR Jbeta segments was used. TCRdb retrieved this table from immuneACCESS and kept in-frame rearrangements only. Not all clones are present; in checked studies, unresolved V genes account for under half, and no reason is known for the remainder. This sample has 150,000 or so clones in its table, and under 85% of those were observed once. Over 2.5% of the sample rests with the top ten. Sequenced input: PBMCs. These receptors all stem from a man younger than 30 in good health and CMV-seronegative.

J is TRBJ2-1 and V is TRBV6-1; 8 nucleotides match TRBD2. CDR3 length equals 17 residues. CDR1 and CDR2 (germline): MNHNS, SASEGT. The V segment lost 4 bases and the J segment 2 bases; nucleotides outside the gene matches: 10. The CDR3 is CASSGMRGGLTYNEQFF. The CDR3 DNA is TGTGCCAGCAGTGGGATGCGCGGGGGGTTGACCTACAATGAGCAGTTCTTC.

V is TRBV6-5 and J is TRBJ2-3; D is undetermined. Trimming took off 1 base at V and 4 bases at J, with 6 bases between the two ends. The CDR3 extends over 13 amino acids. Germline V gene sequence: CDR1 MNHEY, CDR2 SVGAGI. CDR3 amino acids: CASSYYKSDTQYF. The CDR3 nucleotides read TGTGCCAGCAGTTACTACAAATCAGATACGCAGTATTTT.

V gene TRBV5-5 combines with J gene TRBJ1-5, with TRBD1 matching over 9 bases. CDR1 and CDR2 (germline): SGHKS, YYEKEE (reference sequence). The CDR3 loop spans 17 amino acids. V trimming: 4 bases; J trimming: 6 bases; junction bases outside the gene matches: 14. The CDR3 reads CASSPFFPGQGVQPQHF. CDR3 nucleotides: TGTGCCAGCAGCCCATTCTTCCCGGGACAGGGCGTTCAGCCCCAGCATTTT.

The CDR3 region is CASSSAWTGDRTGELFF. The CDR3 DNA reads TGCGCCAGCAGCTCCGCCTGGACAGGGGATCGAACCGGGGAGCTGTTTTTT. The chain links TRBV5-1 to TRBJ2-2, with TRBD1 identical over 9 bases. CDR3 size: 17 residues. Trimming at V came to 3 bases and at J to 5 bases, leaving 11 bases not matched to a gene. Germline-derived CDR1 and CDR2 are SGHRS and YFSETQ.

This chain uses TRBV7-9 with TRBJ1-2; D not resolved. V lost 4 bases and J 8 bases, leaving 14 bases between the germline ends. The CDR3 consists of 13 residues. The germline V gene has CDR1 SEHNR and CDR2 FQNEAQ (reference sequence). The CDR3 is CASSSLSVRGYTF. The CDR3 bases are TGTGCCAGCAGCTCCCTAAGTGTGAGGGGCTACACCTTC.

Details on this clone: A junction end diverges from the germline sequence, so it may reflect a read error. J is TRBJ2-4 and V is TRBV6-4; TRBD2 matches 16 bases. The CDR3 spans 16 residues. The germline V gene encodes CDR1 MRHNA and CDR2 SNTAGT. The CDR3 nucleotides read TGTGCCAGCAGTGCTGGGACTAGCGGGGGGGAAAACAGTCAGTACTTC. The encoded protein is CASSAGTSGGENSQYF.

The rearrangement joins TRBV6-1 to TRBJ1-1, with 8 bases lining up with TRBD1. The CDR3 covers 13 residues. CDR1 MNHNS and CDR2 SASEGT come from the germline V gene. V gave up 4 bases and J gave up 5 bases; unmatched junction bases: 3. CDR3 DNA: TGTGCCAGCAGTGTACAGGGGGATACTGAAGCTTTCTTT. Its protein product is CASSVQGDTEAFF.

The chain joins TRBV7-9 to TRBJ2-1, with 9 bases aligning to TRBD1. This CDR3 is 15 amino acids long. Germline loops: CDR1 SEHNR, CDR2 FQNEAQ (reference sequence). Trimming removed 3 bases from V and 8 bases from J; junction bases left unmatched: 8. CDR3: CASSFTQGASHEQFF. DNA for the CDR3: TGTGCCAGCAGCTTCACACAGGGGGCGTCCCATGAGCAGTTCTTC. Full variable domain (rest looked up from reference TRBV7-9 and TRBJ2-1): DTGVSQNPRHKITKRGQNVTFRCDPISEHNRLYWYRQTLGQGPEFLTYFQNEAQLEKSRLLSDRFSAERPKGSFSTLEIQRTEQGDSAMYLCASSFTQGASHEQFFGPGTRLTVL.

This rearrangement joins TRBV7-2 to TRBJ1-1, with no clear D. Germline V lookup: CDR1 SGHTA, CDR2 FQGNSA. The length of the CDR3 is 13 residues. V was clipped by 8 bases and J by 1 base, with 11 bases between them. The CDR3 DNA sequence: TGTGCCAGCGGATCACAGTGGAACACTGAAGCTTTCTTT. This gives the protein CASGSQWNTEAFF. Drawing the rest from reference TRBV7-2 and TRBJ1-1, the complete variable domain is GAGVSQSPSNKVTEKGKDVELRCDPISGHTALYWYRQSLGQGLEFLIYFQGNSAPDKSGLPSDRFSAERTGGSVSTLTIQRTQQEDSAVYLCASGSQWNTEAFFGQGTRLTVV.

This clone appeared a few times. CDR3 amino acids: CASTGTSGNNEQFF. The CDR3 coding sequence is TGTGCCAGCACCGGGACTAGCGGCAACAATGAGCAGTTCTTC. V is TRBV2 and J is TRBJ2-1; 11 bases line up with TRBD2. CDR1 and CDR2 (germline): SNHLY, FYNNEI. After removal of 7 bases from V and 5 bases from J, the junction contained 4 bases not matched to a gene. CDR3 length: 14 residues. Filled out from reference TRBV2 and TRBJ2-1, the complete variable domain reads EPEVTQTPSHQVTQMGQEVILRCVPISNHLYFYWYRQILGQKVEFLVSFYNNEISEKSEIFDDQFSVERPDGSNFTLKIRSTKLEDSAMYFCASTGTSGNNEQFFGPGTRLTVL.

This chain connects TRBV5-1 to TRBJ2-7; 10 bases are shared with TRBD2. The V segment lost 2 bases and the J segment 6 bases; nucleotides outside the gene matches: 5. Germline V lookup: CDR1 SGHRS, CDR2 YFSETQ. The CDR3 covers 14 residues. The CDR3 DNA reads as TGCGCCAGCAGCTTTAGCGGGGGGACCCTCGAGCAGTACTTC. This encodes CASSFSGGTLEQYF.

The chain carries TRBV10-3 and TRBJ1-5; 7 positions match TRBD1. This CDR3 has 13 amino acids. In germline, CDR1 is ENHRY, CDR2 SYGVKD. V lost 9 bases to trimming and J lost 0 bases; unmatched junction nucleotides: 2. CDR3 region: CAMGTVSNQPQHF. Here the CDR3 DNA reads TGTGCCATGGGGACAGTTAGCAATCAGCCCCAGCATTTT.

This chain joins TRBV18 and TRBJ2-2; unclear D gene. This CDR3 has 15 residues. V was clipped by 2 bases and J by 7 bases, with 14 bases between them. In germline, CDR1 is KGHSH, CDR2 LQKENI. The CDR3 protein is CASSPVRSSFGELFF. CDR3 coding DNA: TGTGCCAGCTCACCAGTCAGATCTTCCTTCGGGGAGCTGTTTTTT. The variable domain in full, with the rest retrieved from reference TRBV18 and TRBJ2-2, is NAGVMQNPRHLVRRRGQEARLRCSPMKGHSHVYWYRQLPEEGLKFMVYLQKENIIDESGMPKERFSAEFPKEGPSILRIQQVVRGDSAAYFCASSPVRSSFGELFFGEGSRLTVL.

The gene calls are TRBV14 and TRBJ1-2, with 8 bases matching TRBD1. The V gene's germline CDR1 is SGHDN and CDR2 FVKESK. CDR3 length: 14 residues. The trim removed 4 bases at V and 5 bases at J, leaving 6 bases unmatched. CDR3 loop: CASSLPGQVYGYTF. The CDR3 DNA reads TGTGCCAGCAGCCTACCGGGACAGGTTTATGGCTACACCTTC.

The V and J genes are TRBV5-1 and TRBJ1-5; 10 bases map to TRBD1. V shed 5 bases, J shed 7 bases, and the junction held 3 bases outside the gene matches. The germline CDR1 and CDR2 sequences are SGHRS and YFSETQ. The CDR3 has 13 residues. CDR3 nucleotide sequence: TGCGCCAGCAGTGGACAGGGGGGCCAGCCCCAGCATTTT. This translates into CASSGQGGQPQHF.

The chain uses TRBV30 and TRBJ1-2, with 9 bases matching TRBD1. V lost 0 bases to trimming and J lost 2 bases; unmatched junction nucleotides: 16. The germline V gene encodes CDR1 GTSNPN and CDR2 SVGIG (reference sequence). This CDR3 region has 19 residues. CDR3 DNA: TGTGCCTGGAGTGTACTAGTATGGGACAGGGTTATTCCGAACTATGGCTACACCTTC. Its translation is CAWSVLVWDRVIPNYGYTF. The entire variable domain, with the rest obtained from reference TRBV30 and TRBJ1-2, is as follows: SQTIHQWPATLVQPVGSPLSLECTVEGTSNPNLYWYRQAAGRGLQLLFYSVGIGQISSEVPQNLSASRPQDRQFILSSKKLLLSDSGFYLCAWSVLVWDRVIPNYGYTFGSGTRLTVV.

The CDR3 spells CASSSEDRAWAEAFF. DNA of the CDR3: TGTGCCAGCAGCTCAGAGGACAGGGCGTGGGCTGAAGCTTTCTTT. The rearrangement links TRBV7-2 to TRBJ1-1; 8 bases are shared with TRBD1. CDR1 and CDR2 from the germline V gene are SGHTA and FQGNSA. The trim removed 4 bases at V and 6 bases at J, leaving 10 bases unmatched. The CDR3 extends over 15 amino acids.

This rearrangement joins TRBV9 to TRBJ1-2; possibly TRBD1 for D (5 bases). Looked up from germline, CDR1 is SGDLS and CDR2 is YYNGEE. The CDR3 consists of 15 residues. V lost 1 base and J 6 bases, leaving 16 bases between the germline ends. The CDR3 here is CASSVTPRQSDGYTF. In DNA, the CDR3 is TGTGCCAGCAGCGTAACCCCCCGACAGAGCGATGGCTACACCTTC.

The genes are TRBV10-1 and TRBJ2-4, with TRBD1 matching 7 bases. This CDR3 contains 13 residues. Germline values: CDR1 WNHNN, CDR2 SYGVQD (reference sequence). The junction had 8 bases not matched to a gene; V was cut back by 8 bases and J by 7 bases. The CDR3 DNA is TGCGCCAGCGGTGGGAGACAGGGTAACATTCAGTACTTC. Translation: CASGGRQGNIQYF.

V is TRBV5-8 and J is TRBJ1-2; tentative D call: TRBD1 (5 bases). The CDR3 contains 13 residues. Trimming took off 5 bases at V and 4 bases at J, with 12 bases between the two ends. Germline assignment: CDR1 SGHTS and CDR2 YDEGEE. The CDR3 loop reads CASSDSSGYGYTF. The DNA for the CDR3 is TGTGCCAGCAGTGACAGCTCTGGCTATGGCTACACCTTC. Complete variable domain (other parts from reference TRBV5-8 and TRBJ1-2): EAGVTQSPTHLIKTRGQQATLRCSPISGHTSVYWYQQALGLGLQFLLWYDEGEERNRGNFPPRFSGRQFPNYSSELNVNALELEDSALYLCASSDSSGYGYTFGSGTRLTVV.

J is TRBJ2-2 and V is TRBV2, with D possibly being TRBD1 (5 bases). CDR1 SNHLY and CDR2 FYNNEI come from the germline V gene. Trimming left V 7 bases short and J 7 bases short, with 13 bases between. The CDR3 loop spans 13 amino acids. The CDR3 region has the DNA TGTGCCAGCAAAGTAGACAGCCTCGGGGAGCTGTTTTTT. Encoded protein: CASKVDSLGELFF.

This chain links TRBV4-2 with TRBJ1-6; D unresolved. Germline V gene lookup returns CDR1 LGHNA and CDR2 YNFKEQ. CDR3 size: 17 residues. V lost 0 bases, J lost 0 bases, and 9 bases lay in between. CDR3 in amino acids: CASSQDMGSSYNSPLHF. The DNA for the CDR3 is TGTGCCAGCAGCCAAGATATGGGGAGCTCCTATAATTCACCCCTCCACTTT.